These 21 T cell receptor beta chains were all obtained from the same sample, sequenced in a study of response to subunit inactivated influenza vaccine. One entry per CDR3 protein results from TCRdb running MiXCR on the RT-PCR reads. The table shows roughly 570,000 distinct CDR3 sequences, with less than 15% occurring only once. The input for sequencing was PBMCs from blood, taken about 11 days after vaccination. The receptors derive from a man aged 50-60 years who received an inactivated influenza vaccine.

By share of the sample, this clonotype is medium-sized (0.01 to 0.1%). This chain uses TRBV4-1 with TRBJ2-7; D might be TRBD1 (6 bases). CDR1 MGHRA and CDR2 YSYEKL come from the germline V gene. V was pared by 1 base and J by 7 bases, with 11 bases between. There are 13 residues in the CDR3. Here the CDR3 DNA reads TGCGCCAGCAGCCAAGTACAGGGTCAGGAGCAGTACTTC. Residues: CASSQVQGQEQYF.

This clonotype was seen only a few times. The J gene is TRBJ2-2, the V gene TRBV7-9; 7 bases match TRBD2. CDR1 is SEHNR, CDR2 FQNEAQ, per germline (reference sequence). The ends lost 5 bases at V and 5 bases at J; junction bases unmatched: 8. This CDR3 comprises 15 residues. CDR3 nucleotide sequence: TGTGCCAGCAGCGCGCCGGGACTACAGACCGGGGAGCTGTTTTTT. Its protein is CASSAPGLQTGELFF. Combining the CDR3 with reference TRBV7-9 and TRBJ2-2 gives the whole variable domain DTGVSQNPRHKITKRGQNVTFRCDPISEHNRLYWYRQTLGQGPEFLTYFQNEAQLEKSRLLSDRFSAERPKGSFSTLEIQRTEQGDSAMYLCASSAPGLQTGELFFGEGSRLTVL.

A few counts support this clonotype. This chain uses TRBV6-2 or TRBV6-3 with TRBJ2-1; TRBD2 agrees at 13 bases. The CDR3 runs to 15 residues. CDR1 MNHEY and CDR2 SVGEGT come from the germline V gene. V lost 7 bases, J lost 8 bases, and 8 bases stayed unmatched. CDR3 loop: CASTGLAGELYEQFF. DNA of the CDR3: TGTGCCAGCACCGGACTAGCGGGGGAGCTTTATGAGCAGTTCTTC.

The CDR3 DNA reads as TGTGCCAGCACCCTAAACCAGCACTCCTACGAGCAGTACTTC. It is translated as CASTLNQHSYEQYF. The chain joins TRBV10-3 to TRBJ2-7; unclear D gene. The CDR3 contains 14 residues. CDR1 is ENHRY and CDR2 is SYGVKD in the germline V gene. V dropped 10 bases and J dropped 0 bases, with 16 bases sitting between them.

The V and J genes are TRBV7-9 and TRBJ2-4, with D unclear. The length of the CDR3 is 15 residues. The germline V gene has CDR1 SEHNR and CDR2 FQNEAQ (reference sequence). V lost 1 base, J lost 0 bases, and 7 bases lay in between. Written as DNA, the CDR3 is TGTGCCAGCAGCTTAGAGGAGTTAGCCAAAAACATTCAGTACTTC. As protein: CASSLEELAKNIQYF.

V gene TRBV25-1 combines with J gene TRBJ2-1; TRBD2 matches 7 bases. Trimming at V came to 0 bases and at J to 9 bases, leaving 5 bases not matched to a gene. Germline loops: CDR1 MGHDK, CDR2 SYGVNS. This CDR3 has 14 residues. The DNA for the CDR3 is TGTGCCAGCAGTGAATATGTGACTAGCAGTGAGCAGTTCTTC. Amino acids: CASSEYVTSSEQFF.

This clonotype showed up many times. V usage is TRBV4-3 and J usage is TRBJ2-2, with D possibly TRBD2 on 6 matching bases. The CDR3 sequence is 15 residues long. V dropped 1 base and J dropped 7 bases, with 13 bases sitting between them. The germline CDR1 and CDR2 sequences are LGHNA and YSLEER. The CDR3 sequence is CASSQGDSFSGELFF. In DNA form, the CDR3 reads TGCGCCAGCAGCCAAGGGGACTCCTTTAGCGGGGAGCTGTTTTTT.

The chain is built from TRBV13 and TRBJ2-7; perhaps TRBD2 as D (6 bases). CDR1 and CDR2 from the germline V gene are PRHDT and FYEKMQ (reference sequence). The CDR3 runs 14 residues. Trimming cost V 1 base and J 4 bases, with 11 bases left between them. CDR3 sequence (DNA): TGTGCCAGCAGCTTAGTCGGGGGAAGATACGAGCAGTACTTC. Translated: CASSLVGGRYEQYF.

As regards this clonotype: A junction end diverges from the germline sequence, so it may reflect a read error. This rearrangement joins TRBV10-3 to TRBJ2-5; 8 bases agree with TRBD1. Germline CDR1 ENHRY, CDR2 SYGVKD. This CDR3 is built from 14 residues. CDR3 sequence (DNA): TGTGCCACCAGTCCAGGGGGCGCGGGAGAGACCCAGTACTTC. This encodes CATSPGGAGETQYF.

The sample holds a few counts of this clonotype. The V call is TRBV7-8, the J call TRBJ2-3, with D possibly matching TRBD1 (6 bases). The CDR3 consists of 15 residues. The V gene's germline CDR1 is SGHVS and CDR2 FQNEAQ. Trimming pared 4 bases from V and 4 bases from J, leaving 15 bases between. DNA of the CDR3: TGTGCCAGCAGCTCGCTAAGACAGGCATCAGATACGCAGTATTTT. Protein sequence: CASSSLRQASDTQYF.

This clonotype was seen a few times. The CDR3 DNA reads TGTGCCAGCAGTGAGGGTACCTCCTATAATTCACCCCTCCACTTT. Protein sequence: CASSEGTSYNSPLHF. This rearrangement joins TRBV25-1 to TRBJ1-6; no definite D call. This CDR3 region has 15 residues. V lost 3 bases and J 0 bases, leaving 6 bases between the germline ends. Germline V CDR1 and CDR2: MGHDK, SYGVNS.

This clonotype has more than one count but fewer than ten. The chain is built from TRBV30 and TRBJ2-1; 8 bases line up with TRBD2. CDR1 GTSNPN and CDR2 SVGIG come from the germline V gene (reference sequence). The V and J ends lost 4 bases and 3 bases, in that order; junction bases with no gene match: 11. The CDR3 sequence is 16 residues long. CDR3 sequence (DNA): TGTGCCTGGAAGGCACGGGGGGGAGGTAACTACAATGAGCAGTTCTTC. Protein: CAWKARGGGNYNEQFF.

This clonotype has a handful of counts. The DNA for the CDR3 is TGTGCCAGCAGCTCTCAGGGATTATACGAGCAGTACTTC. Amino acid sequence: CASSSQGLYEQYF. V gene TRBV7-2 combines with J gene TRBJ2-7; a weak D match, TRBD1 (5 bases). Germline V gene lookup returns CDR1 SGHTA and CDR2 FQGNSA. V shed 4 bases and J shed 4 bases, with 11 bases lying between them. The length of the CDR3 is 13 residues.

The J gene is TRBJ1-6, the V gene TRBV7-2; a weak D match, TRBD1 (6 bases). V was shortened by 2 bases and J by 14 bases, with 16 bases between the two germline ends. This CDR3 contains 14 residues. CDR1 is SGHTA and CDR2 is FQGNSA in the germline V gene. The CDR3 loop reads CASSLMSSRGTLHF. The DNA for the CDR3 is TGTGCCAGCAGCTTAATGTCATCCAGGGGAACCCTCCACTTT.

The chain has TRBV4-3 and TRBJ2-7, with TRBD2 matching over 10 bases. The junction had 5 bases not matched to a gene; V was cut back by 0 bases and J by 3 bases. This CDR3 spans 16 amino acids. CDR1 and CDR2 from the germline V gene are LGHNA and YSLEER. The CDR3 protein is CASSQDRTSGNYEQYF. The CDR3 DNA reads as TGCGCCAGCAGCCAAGATCGCACTAGCGGGAACTACGAGCAGTACTTC.

V and J are TRBV14 and TRBJ2-3, with D unresolved. V shed 0 bases and J shed 5 bases, with 12 bases lying between them. Germline CDR1 is SGHDN and CDR2 is FVKESK. The CDR3 sequence is 15 residues long. Here the CDR3 reads CASSQERSPRDTQYF. The CDR3 nucleotides are TGTGCCAGCAGCCAAGAACGGAGTCCCAGAGATACGCAGTATTTT.

J is TRBJ1-3 and V is TRBV4-2; D uncertain. Trimming removed 0 bases from V and 0 bases from J, with 18 bases in between. This CDR3 comprises 19 residues. The germline CDR1 and CDR2 sequences are LGHNA and YNFKEQ. As DNA, the CDR3 is TGTGCCAGCAGCCAAGATCCCATCTTAATCGGCGGCTCTGGAAACACCATATATTTT. This sequence encodes CASSQDPILIGGSGNTIYF.

V is TRBV5-8 and J is TRBJ2-5; TRBD1 aligns across 7 bases. V shed 5 bases and J 4 bases; nucleotides not matched to a gene: 5. There are 13 residues in the CDR3. Germline V lookup: CDR1 SGHTS, CDR2 YDEGEE. In DNA form, the CDR3 reads TGTGCCAGCAGGTACAGGGGTGTAGAGACCCAGTACTTC. This codes for CASRYRGVETQYF.

The CDR3 loop reads CASSLDWGVAYEQYF. CDR3 DNA sequence: TGTGCCAGCAGCTTAGACTGGGGGGTCGCCTACGAGCAGTACTTC. The V call is TRBV7-2, the J call TRBJ2-7; weak D call: TRBD2 (6 bases). Germline V CDR1 and CDR2: SGHTA, FQGNSA. This CDR3 region has 15 residues. The V end was cut by 1 base, the J end by 2 bases, with 12 bases between. The variable domain in full, completed from reference TRBV7-2 and TRBJ2-7, reads GAGVSQSPSNKVTEKGKDVELRCDPISGHTALYWYRQSLGQGLEFLIYFQGNSAPDKSGLPSDRFSAERTGGSVSTLTIQRTQQEDSAVYLCASSLDWGVAYEQYFGPGTRLTVT.

This clonotype was observed a handful of times. CDR3 nucleotide sequence: TGTGCCAGCAGTTACCCGAGCACCGGGGAGCTGTTTTTT. Encoded protein: CASSYPSTGELFF. This chain uses TRBV6-2 or TRBV6-3 with TRBJ2-2; D unclear. The ends were cut back, 2 bases at V and 4 bases at J, with 5 bases in the middle. Germline CDR1 reads MNHEY; CDR2 reads SVGEGT. The CDR3 runs 13 residues.

The V gene is TRBV6-2 or TRBV6-3, the J gene TRBJ2-7; possibly TRBD1 or TRBD2 for D (7 bases each). The CDR3 extends over 16 amino acids. Germline V lookup: CDR1 MNHEY, CDR2 SVGEGT. Deletions cut 4 bases from V and 2 bases from J, with 18 bases between. This chain's CDR3 is CASSSQGRGRPYEQYF. The CDR3 coding sequence is TGTGCCAGCAGTTCCCAAGGGAGGGGGCGTCCCTACGAGCAGTACTTC.